This entry features one TCR beta chain sequence. CDR1 is SGHTA, CDR2 FQGTGA, per germline. The CDR3 totals 16 residues. Germline trimming cut 5 bases from V and 2 bases from J; bases unmatched to any gene: 5. The source of the sample is a study of blood T cell repertoires in COVID-19. Study-level information: Specimens from acute and convalescent COVID-19 originated in the United States, Italy and Spain.

Only in-frame clones appear in the TCRdb table, and some are missing; sequencing was by immunoSEQ multiplex PCR. The data contain about 150,000 clones, more than 75% of them singletons. The chain uses TRBV7-3 and TRBJ2-7; 14 bases fit TRBD2. Sequenced input: peripheral blood. The source is a woman in her fifties or sixties with COVID-19, enrolled during active disease. The CDR3 spells CASSPPTSGRAYEQYF. CDR3 DNA sequence: TGTGCCAGCAGCCCGCCGACTAGCGGGAGGGCCTACGAGCAGTACTTC. Supplemented by reference TRBV7-3 and TRBJ2-7, the full variable domain reads GAGVSQTPSNKVTEKGKYVELRCDPISGHTALYWYRQSLGQGPEFLIYFQGTGAADDSGLPNDRFFAVRPEGSVSTLKIQRTERGDSAVYLCASSPPTSGRAYEQYFGPGTRLTVT.